Listed here are 22 T cell receptor beta chains from one sample, sequenced in a study of T cells in Graves' hyperthyroidism and ophthalmopathy. From RNA transcripts, TCR beta CDR3 regions were amplified. HTBI primers were employed in a first-round RT-PCR of the TCR CDR3. Via MiXCR, TCRdb re-called the multiplex PCR reads, giving one row per CDR3 protein. Found here are about 400,000 distinct CDR3 sequences, over 10% of them singletons; the top ten hold 9.2%. The source material was blood. The receptors here all came from a woman aged 18 to 35 with Graves' hyperthyroidism.

In its sample, this clonotype was seen a few times. This chain links TRBV6-5 with TRBJ1-5; D not certain. Germline-derived CDR1 and CDR2 are MNHEY and SVGAGI. The ends were cut back, 2 bases at V and 4 bases at J, with 9 bases in the middle. This CDR3 contains 14 residues. CDR3: CASSYRPGNQPQHF. CDR3 nucleotide sequence: TGTGCCAGCAGTTACCGCCCGGGGAATCAGCCCCAGCATTTT.

CDR3 sequence reads: CASSLGLAGRETQYF. The DNA of the CDR3 is TGTGCCAGCAGCTTAGGACTAGCGGGTAGAGAGACCCAGTACTTC. The V gene is TRBV7-8, the J gene TRBJ2-5, with 10 bases identical to TRBD2. The V and J ends lost 1 base and 4 bases, in that order; junction bases with no gene match: 3. CDR1 is SGHVS and CDR2 is FQNEAQ in the germline V gene. The CDR3 loop spans 15 amino acids.

This clonotype was seen at least ten times. This sequence joins TRBV24-1 and TRBJ2-1; D assignment may be TRBD1 or TRBD2 (6 bases each). Germline assignment: CDR1 KGHDR and CDR2 SFDVKD. V lost 3 bases and J 4 bases, leaving 15 bases between the germline ends. This CDR3 has 16 amino acids. The CDR3 DNA is TGTGCCACCAGTGATAGGGGGGCAGGGTCATACAATGAGCAGTTCTTC. Protein sequence: CATSDRGAGSYNEQFF.

This clonotype occurred many times. This chain uses TRBV3-1 with TRBJ1-1; the D gene is possibly TRBD1 (5 bases). Germline-derived CDR1 and CDR2 are LGHDT and YNNKEL (reference sequence). CDR3 length equals 13 residues. Deletions cut 1 base from V and 6 bases from J, with 9 bases between. The CDR3 bases are TGTGCCAGCAGCCAAGTAGGGGTAGCTGAAGCTTTCTTT. Translation: CASSQVGVAEAFF.

The rearrangement links TRBV2 to TRBJ1-5; TRBD1 aligns across 7 bases. The CDR3 covers 14 residues. The junction had 10 bases not matched to a gene; V was cut back by 8 bases and J by 6 bases. Germline CDR1 and CDR2: SNHLY and FYNNEI. CDR3 bases: TGTGCCAGCCTCCGGGGGCAGGGGGGTCAGCCCCAGCATTTT. Amino acids: CASLRGQGGQPQHF. The variable domain in full, with the rest retrieved from reference TRBV2 and TRBJ1-5, is EPEVTQTPSHQVTQMGQEVILRCVPISNHLYFYWYRQILGQKVEFLVSFYNNEISEKSEIFDDQFSVERPDGSNFTLKIRSTKLEDSAMYFCASLRGQGGQPQHFGDGTRLSIL.

This clonotype has ten or more counts. The gene calls are TRBV7-3 and TRBJ2-1; D not resolved. Germline V lookup: CDR1 SGHTA, CDR2 FQGTGA. The CDR3 is made up of 13 amino acids. Trimming took off 1 base at V and 6 bases at J, with 7 bases between the two ends. CDR3 protein: CASSLSSANEQFF. DNA of the CDR3: TGTGCCAGCAGCTTAAGTTCCGCCAATGAGCAGTTCTTC. The variable domain in full, with the rest retrieved from reference TRBV7-3 and TRBJ2-1, is GAGVSQTPSNKVTEKGKYVELRCDPISGHTALYWYRQSLGQGPEFLIYFQGTGAADDSGLPNDRFFAVRPEGSVSTLKIQRTERGDSAVYLCASSLSSANEQFFGPGTRLTVL.

This clonotype was seen repeatedly, ten times or more. The chain employs TRBV18 and TRBJ1-1; D might be TRBD1 (5 bases). The V and J ends lost 3 bases and 6 bases respectively, with 14 bases between them. The CDR3 covers 14 residues. Germline V CDR1 and CDR2: KGHSH, LQKENI. This CDR3 is CASSPIQGNPEAFF. CDR3 sequence (DNA): TGTGCCAGCTCACCGATCCAGGGTAACCCTGAAGCTTTCTTT.

The sample holds a few counts of this clonotype. The rearrangement links TRBV18 to TRBJ1-1; 9 nucleotides align to TRBD1. The V and J ends lost 3 bases and 5 bases, in that order; junction bases with no gene match: 7. Germline V gene lookup returns CDR1 KGHSH and CDR2 LQKENI. This CDR3 is 15 amino acids long. DNA for the CDR3: TGTGCCAGCTCACCGGGACAGGGACGAGAAACTGAAGCTTTCTTT. Translation: CASSPGQGRETEAFF.

This clonotype was observed at least ten times. The CDR3 loop is CASSQHGTSIANYGYTF. CDR3 nucleotides: TGTGCCAGCAGCCAACATGGTACCTCTATAGCTAACTATGGCTACACCTTC. This chain links TRBV3-1 with TRBJ1-2; D gene uncertain. Looked up from germline, CDR1 is LGHDT and CDR2 is YNNKEL (reference sequence). V lost 2 bases, J lost 0 bases, and 16 bases lay in between. This CDR3 spans 17 amino acids.

This clonotype was detected a few times. The rearrangement uses TRBV19 and TRBJ2-5; a weak D match, TRBD2 (7 bases). V was cut by 3 bases and J by 7 bases, with 15 bases left in between. Germline loops: CDR1 LNHDA, CDR2 SQIVND (reference sequence). The CDR3 is 14 amino acids. The CDR3 is CASSMNAGEGTQYF. The CDR3, as DNA: TGTGCCAGTAGTATGAACGCAGGGGAGGGGACCCAGTACTTC.

J is TRBJ2-1 and V is TRBV19; D is undetermined. Trimming pared 6 bases from V and 2 bases from J, leaving 8 bases between. This CDR3 is 13 amino acids long. From germline, CDR1 is LNHDA and CDR2 SQIVND (reference sequence). This chain's CDR3 is CASSRYPYNEQFF. As DNA, the CDR3 is TGTGCCAGTAGCCGGTACCCCTACAATGAGCAGTTCTTC.

Ten or more counts support this clonotype. The chain recombines TRBV7-3 with TRBJ2-1, with 9 bases fitting TRBD2. The trim removed 4 bases at V and 9 bases at J, leaving 4 bases unmatched. The CDR3 has 13 amino acids. Germline CDR1 SGHTA, CDR2 FQGTGA. DNA for the CDR3: TGTGCCAGCAGCTCCCTAGCGGGGAGTGAGCAGTTCTTC. Its translation: CASSSLAGSEQFF. The whole variable domain, filled in from reference TRBV7-3 and TRBJ2-1, reads GAGVSQTPSNKVTEKGKYVELRCDPISGHTALYWYRQSLGQGPEFLIYFQGTGAADDSGLPNDRFFAVRPEGSVSTLKIQRTERGDSAVYLCASSSLAGSEQFFGPGTRLTVL.

Ten or more counts support this clonotype. Here the CDR3 DNA reads TGCAGCGTTGAAGACCTTCCCGGACGAGAGACCCAGTACTTC. This translates into CSVEDLPGRETQYF. The rearrangement uses TRBV29-1 and TRBJ2-5, with D uncertain. V dropped 0 bases and J dropped 4 bases, with 12 bases sitting between them. The CDR3 length is 14 residues. Germline CDR1 and CDR2: SQVTM and ANQGSEA.

This clonotype was recorded at least ten times. The rearrangement joins TRBV20-1 to TRBJ1-2; D remains unclear. Trimming took off 6 bases at V and 8 bases at J, with 13 bases between the two ends. The germline gives CDR1 DFQATT, CDR2 SNEGSKA (reference sequence). The CDR3 is 11 amino acids. The CDR3 coding sequence is TGCAGTGCCCCACCGGATGCGGGCTACACCTTC. This codes for CSAPPDAGYTF.

This clonotype appeared a few times. The chain joins TRBV28 to TRBJ1-2, with D tentatively TRBD1 (5 bases). This CDR3 has 17 amino acids. CDR1 is MDHEN, CDR2 SYDVKM, per germline. V gave up 1 base and J gave up 3 bases, with 18 bases separating them. Written as DNA, the CDR3 is TGTGCCAGCAGTTTATTTCAACGACGGGGCATCCACTATGGCTACACCTTC. Its protein product is CASSLFQRRGIHYGYTF.

This clonotype was observed at least ten times. The chain combines TRBV6-1 with TRBJ2-5; 15 bases line up with TRBD2. Germline-derived CDR1 and CDR2 are MNHNS and SASEGT. The CDR3 is 15 amino acids. The V gene end was trimmed by 7 bases and the J gene end by 5 bases; junction bases not matched to a gene: 5. The CDR3 region has the DNA TGTGCCAGCATCCCAGGGACTAGCGGGGGGGAGACCCAGTACTTC. This encodes CASIPGTSGGETQYF.

V usage is TRBV11-2 and J usage is TRBJ1-2; possible D gene TRBD1, 6 bases. The germline V gene has CDR1 SGHAT and CDR2 FQNNGV. V gave up 7 bases and J gave up 5 bases, with 17 bases separating them. The CDR3 has 14 residues. CDR3: CASIPGQGTYGYTF. Written as DNA, the CDR3 is TGTGCCAGCATCCCTGGGCAGGGGACATATGGCTACACCTTC.

This clonotype was picked up many times. V and J are TRBV10-3 and TRBJ1-2; D may be TRBD1 (5 bases). The germline gives CDR1 ENHRY, CDR2 SYGVKD. V was pared by 4 bases and J by 4 bases, with 16 bases between. The CDR3 covers 15 residues. CDR3 sequence reads: CAISARGEDSYGYTF. The CDR3 nucleotides read TGTGCCATCAGTGCTAGAGGGGAGGATTCCTATGGCTACACCTTC.

This clonotype was recorded many times. The chain has TRBV4-2 and TRBJ1-2; no clear D. CDR3 length: 15 residues. CDR1 is LGHNA and CDR2 is YNFKEQ in the germline V gene. The V and J ends lost 0 bases and 0 bases respectively, with 8 bases between them. CDR3 residues: CASSQDARSNYGYTF. The CDR3, as DNA: TGTGCCAGCAGCCAAGATGCCAGATCTAACTATGGCTACACCTTC.

This clonotype was observed at least ten times. The chain joins TRBV27 to TRBJ1-4; the D gene is possibly TRBD1 (5 bases). The germline V and J ends were trimmed by 5 bases and 9 bases, with 16 bases remaining between them. This CDR3 spans 14 amino acids. Looked up from germline, CDR1 is MNHEY and CDR2 is SMNVEV (reference sequence). The DNA for the CDR3 is TGTGCCAGCAGTCCCGGGACCTCCCCTAAAAAACTGTTTTTT. Protein product: CASSPGTSPKKLFF.

This chain uses TRBV7-3 with TRBJ2-3; possible D gene TRBD2, 6 bases. The V gene's germline CDR1 is SGHTA and CDR2 FQGTGA. The CDR3 spans 14 residues. Trimming shortened V by 0 bases and J by 5 bases, and 9 bases separated the two germline ends. The CDR3 region has the DNA TGTGCCAGCAGCTTAACTGGAGGGGAAGATACGCAGTATTTT. Amino acids: CASSLTGGEDTQYF.

This clonotype occurred a few times. The V gene is TRBV10-3, the J gene TRBJ1-2; possible D gene TRBD1, 6 bases. Germline V gene data show CDR1 as ENHRY and CDR2 as SYGVKD. V was cut by 3 bases and J by 6 bases, with 20 bases left in between. This CDR3 region has 16 residues. The CDR3 DNA reads as TGTGCCATCAGTGAACCGGGACATCTCCTTCGTGATGGCTACACCTTC. It is translated as CAISEPGHLLRDGYTF.